Listed below are T cell receptor beta chains from one sample, sequenced in a study of human T cells and chemical hapten exposure. In TCRdb, the RACE reads were re-called with MiXCR into one record per CDR3 protein. The data contain roughly 53,000 distinct CDR3 sequences, 8% to 10% of them singletons. The sequenced sample was whole blood, obtained in connection with sensitization to the hapten diphenylcyclopropenone (DPC). The origin of the receptors is a woman aged 35 to 49 with alopecia areata. Some clones in this sample may be carry-over from other donors' samples. CDR3s include the opening cysteine and the closing phenylalanine or tryptophan. The order of the fields is CDR3 protein, CDR3 DNA, V gene, CDR3 length, D gene, J gene, clone size. D genes are given only for firm matches. Not every row has a clone size; where given, it reads once, few, many or a size class.

CDR3: CSVGQGAPSDEQFF
DNA: TGCAGCGTAGGACAGGGGGCCCCATCAGATGAGCAGTTCTTC
V: TRBV29-1
length: 14
D: TRBD1
J: TRBJ2-1
size: many

CDR3: CSAPGDRGLTNEQYF
DNA: TGCAGTGCCCCCGGGGACAGGGGGCTCACGAACGAGCAGTACTTC
V: TRBV20-1
length: 15
D: TRBD1
J: TRBJ2-7
size: many

CDR3: CSAENLAGGPETQYF
DNA: TGCAGCGCCGAGAACCTAGCGGGGGGGCCGGAGACCCAGTACTTC
V: TRBV29-1
length: 15
D: TRBD2
J: TRBJ2-5
size: few

CDR3: CASSPLSGLLAAPYEQYF
DNA: TGTGCCAGCAGTCCACTATCCGGCCTCCTAGCCGCCCCTTACGAGCAGTACTTC
V: TRBV12-3/TRBV12-4
length: 18
D: -
J: TRBJ2-7
size: -

CDR3: CASSQGTSANEQFF
DNA: TGCGCCAGCAGCCAGGGGACTAGTGCCAATGAGCAGTTCTTC
V: TRBV5-1
length: 14
D: TRBD2
J: TRBJ2-1
size: -

CDR3: CASSSRTLNQPQHF
DNA: TGTGCCAGCAGTTCCCGGACGTTGAATCAGCCCCAGCATTTT
V: TRBV6-6
length: 14
D: -
J: TRBJ1-5
size: many

CDR3: CASSPIAGATDTQYF
DNA: TGTGCCAGCAGCCCTATAGCGGGGGCAACAGATACGCAGTATTTT
V: TRBV6-4
length: 15
D: TRBD2
J: TRBJ2-3
size: many

CDR3: CASSYTSDYEQYF
DNA: TGTGCCAGCAGTTACACTAGCGACTACGAGCAGTACTTC
V: TRBV6-6
length: 13
D: TRBD2
J: TRBJ2-7
size: many

CDR3: CATSRLQGTTEAFF
DNA: TGTGCCACCAGCAGGCTCCAGGGGACCACTGAAGCTTTCTTT
V: TRBV15
length: 14
D: -
J: TRBJ1-1
size: few

CDR3: CASSFTGTYEQYF
DNA: TGTGCCAGCAGCTTTACGGGAACCTACGAGCAGTACTTC
V: TRBV11-1
length: 13
D: -
J: TRBJ2-7
size: few

CDR3: CASSLDVTDTQYF
DNA: TGTGCCAGCAGCTTAGACGTCACAGATACGCAGTATTTT
V: TRBV11-2
length: 13
D: -
J: TRBJ2-3
size: -

CDR3: CASSSGLMSWEQYF
DNA: TGTGCCAGCAGTTCGGGACTCATGTCTTGGGAGCAGTACTTC
V: TRBV28
length: 14
D: -
J: TRBJ2-7
size: -

CDR3: CAIKTRPGTYEQYF
DNA: TGTGCCATCAAAACGAGACCCGGAACCTACGAGCAGTACTTC
V: TRBV10-3
length: 14
D: -
J: TRBJ2-7
size: once

CDR3: CASSLDQETQYF
DNA: TGTGCCAGCAGTTTGGACCAAGAGACCCAGTACTTC
V: TRBV12-3/TRBV12-4
length: 12
D: -
J: TRBJ2-5
size: few

CDR3: CASSDDPTDTQYF
DNA: TGTGCCAGCAGTGACGATCCCACAGATACGCAGTATTTT
V: TRBV6-4
length: 13
D: -
J: TRBJ2-3
size: -

CDR3: CASRTNTGTENSPLHF
DNA: TGCGCCAGCAGGACGAATACCGGGACAGAAAATTCACCCCTCCACTTT
V: TRBV10-2
length: 16
D: TRBD1
J: TRBJ1-6
size: -

CDR3: CASSRGEETQYF
DNA: TGTGCCAGCTCCCGAGGGGAAGAGACCCAGTACTTC
V: TRBV18
length: 12
D: -
J: TRBJ2-5
size: many

CDR3: CATSRDYSDTQYF
DNA: TGTGCCACCAGCAGAGATTATTCAGATACGCAGTATTTT
V: TRBV15
length: 13
D: -
J: TRBJ2-3
size: many

CDR3: CASSPPVSRNTEAFF
DNA: TGTGCCAGCTCACCCCCCGTGAGCAGGAACACTGAAGCTTTCTTT
V: TRBV18
length: 15
D: -
J: TRBJ1-1
size: few

CDR3: CASSREGRLARKADTQYF
DNA: TGTGCCAGCAGCCGAGAAGGTAGACTAGCCCGAAAGGCAGATACGCAGTATTTT
V: TRBV12-3/TRBV12-4
length: 18
D: TRBD2
J: TRBJ2-3
size: -

CDR3: CASTLGLHGGKTQYF
DNA: TGTGCCAGCACCCTCGGGCTCCACGGCGGGAAGACCCAGTACTTC
V: TRBV2
length: 15
D: -
J: TRBJ2-5
size: -

CDR3: CASSHGGGSEAYEQYF
DNA: TGTGCCAGCAGCCACGGGGGTGGATCAGAGGCCTACGAGCAGTACTTC
V: TRBV12-3/TRBV12-4
length: 16
D: -
J: TRBJ2-7
size: -

CDR3: CSAEGPTSYEQYF
DNA: TGCAGTGCTGAGGGACCCACGTCCTACGAGCAGTACTTC
V: TRBV20-1
length: 13
D: -
J: TRBJ2-7
size: -

CDR3: CASSIDRGAEAFF
DNA: TGTGCCAGTAGTATCGACAGGGGAGCTGAAGCTTTCTTT
V: TRBV19
length: 13
D: TRBD1
J: TRBJ1-1
size: few

CDR3: CASTPDRVNTEAFF
DNA: TGTGCCAGCACCCCGGACAGGGTGAACACTGAAGCTTTCTTT
V: TRBV5-6
length: 14
D: TRBD1
J: TRBJ1-1
size: few

CDR3: CASSSRQGANEQFF
DNA: TGTGCCAGCAGCTCCCGACAGGGGGCAAATGAGCAGTTCTTC
V: TRBV7-2
length: 14
D: TRBD1
J: TRBJ2-1
size: -

CDR3: CASSVPRGHEQFF
DNA: TGTGCCAGCAGTGTCCCCAGGGGACATGAGCAGTTCTTC
V: TRBV2
length: 13
D: -
J: TRBJ2-1
size: -

CDR3: CASSDSISYEQYF
DNA: TGTGCCAGCTCGGACAGCATCTCCTACGAGCAGTACTTC
V: TRBV11-1
length: 13
D: -
J: TRBJ2-7
size: once

CDR3: CASSLGDLVDEQFF
DNA: TGTGCCAGCAGCTTAGGGGACCTCGTCGATGAGCAGTTCTTC
V: TRBV7-6
length: 14
D: -
J: TRBJ2-1
size: few

CDR3: CASSLIQDNTEAFF
DNA: TGTGCCAGCAGCTTAATCCAGGACAACACTGAAGCTTTCTTT
V: TRBV5-8
length: 14
D: -
J: TRBJ1-1
size: -

CDR3: CSVVGAETEAFF
DNA: TGCAGCGTTGTGGGGGCAGAGACTGAAGCTTTCTTT
V: TRBV29-1
length: 12
D: -
J: TRBJ1-1
size: many

CDR3: CASSSRLETQYF
DNA: TGTGCCAGCAGTTCCAGGTTAGAGACCCAGTACTTC
V: TRBV6-5
length: 12
D: -
J: TRBJ2-5
size: few

CDR3: CASSPGPWDTGELFF
DNA: TGTGCCAGCAGCCCGGGGCCTTGGGACACCGGGGAGCTGTTTTTT
V: TRBV3-1
length: 15
D: -
J: TRBJ2-2
size: -

CDR3: CASSSPVSRETQYF
DNA: TGTGCCAGCAGCTCACCCGTGAGCAGAGAGACCCAGTACTTC
V: TRBV7-2
length: 14
D: -
J: TRBJ2-5
size: few

CDR3: CASSADSGTGAPLYFTDTQYF
DNA: TGTGCCAGCAGCGCAGACTCCGGGACAGGGGCCCCTCTATATTTCACAGATACGCAGTATTTT
V: TRBV21-1
length: 21
D: -
J: TRBJ2-3
size: many

CDR3: CSVEGQGKVDEQFF
DNA: TGCAGCGTTGAAGGACAGGGTAAAGTCGATGAGCAGTTCTTC
V: TRBV29-1
length: 14
D: TRBD1
J: TRBJ2-1
size: -

CDR3: CSVAIGTGYTEAFF
DNA: TGCAGCGTTGCGATCGGGACAGGGTACACTGAAGCTTTCTTT
V: TRBV29-1
length: 14
D: TRBD1
J: TRBJ1-1
size: -

CDR3: CASSLAVYPSTDTQYF
DNA: TGTGCCAGCAGCTTAGCGGTATATCCCTCCACAGATACGCAGTATTTT
V: TRBV7-9
length: 16
D: -
J: TRBJ2-3
size: many

CDR3: CASSLDTNSPDEQYF
DNA: TGTGCCAGCAGCTTAGACACAAACTCCCCTGACGAGCAGTACTTC
V: TRBV9
length: 15
D: -
J: TRBJ2-7
size: many

CDR3: CASMKPSEAFF
DNA: TGTGCCAGCATGAAACCGTCTGAAGCTTTCTTT
V: TRBV21-1
length: 11
D: -
J: TRBJ1-1
size: many

CDR3: CASSKTGAMNTEAFF
DNA: TGTGCCAGCAGTAAGACAGGGGCAATGAACACTGAAGCTTTCTTT
V: TRBV28
length: 15
D: TRBD1
J: TRBJ1-1
size: -